The rows below give T cell receptor beta chains drawn from one sample of a study of T-cell reconstitution after alpha-beta-depleted transplantation in children. TCRdb re-called the PCR reads through MiXCR, storing one row per CDR3 protein. The sample records a few hundred thousand distinct CDR3 sequences, 25% to 30% being singletons. This specimen was PBMCs, taken before TCRalphabeta/CD19-depleted stem cell transplant. All receptors come from a boy younger than two with Wiskott-Aldrich syndrome, due to receive a stem cell transplant. Both conserved end residues are part of each CDR3. Each record gives: D gene, clone size, J gene, V gene, CDR3 protein, CDR3 DNA. D genes are given only for firm matches. Expanded clones are given a class, and other clones once, few, many or no size at all.

d_gene: TRBD1
abundance: .
j_gene: TRBJ2-5
v_gene: TRBV12-3/TRBV12-4
CDR3aa: CASTLDRVRETQYF
CDR3nt: TGTGCCAGCACCTTGGACAGGGTGCGCGAGACCCAGTACTTC

d_gene: .
abundance: .
j_gene: TRBJ1-1
v_gene: TRBV20-1
CDR3aa: CSARRVSGTEAFF
CDR3nt: TGCAGTGCCCGAAGGGTGAGTGGCACTGAAGCTTTCTTT

d_gene: TRBD1
abundance: many
j_gene: TRBJ2-1
v_gene: TRBV12-3/TRBV12-4
CDR3aa: CASSLSRTGGLGNEQFF
CDR3nt: TGTGCCAGCAGTTTATCGCGGACAGGGGGCCTCGGCAATGAGCAGTTCTTC

d_gene: .
abundance: .
j_gene: TRBJ1-2
v_gene: TRBV12-3/TRBV12-4
CDR3aa: CASSYQGTNYGYTF
CDR3nt: TGTGCCAGCAGTTACCAGGGTACGAACTATGGCTACACCTTC

d_gene: .
abundance: .
j_gene: TRBJ1-1
v_gene: TRBV7-2
CDR3aa: CASSLAGPVDTEAFF
CDR3nt: TGTGCCAGCAGCTTGGCGGGGCCCGTGGACACTGAAGCTTTCTTT

d_gene: .
abundance: few
j_gene: TRBJ2-3
v_gene: TRBV7-7
CDR3aa: CASSSIFAPDTQYF
CDR3nt: .

d_gene: TRBD2
abundance: few
j_gene: TRBJ2-2
v_gene: TRBV5-1
CDR3aa: CASSLRGVNTGELFF
CDR3nt: TGCGCCAGCAGCTTGCGGGGGGTGAACACCGGGGAGCTGTTTTTT

d_gene: .
abundance: .
j_gene: TRBJ2-2
v_gene: TRBV7-9
CDR3aa: CASSSGPSNTGELFF
CDR3nt: TGTGCCAGCAGCTCCGGGCCCTCGAACACCGGGGAGCTGTTTTTT

d_gene: TRBD2
abundance: .
j_gene: TRBJ2-6
v_gene: TRBV3-1
CDR3aa: CASSQVLAGSSVANVLTF
CDR3nt: TGTGCCAGCAGCCAAGTACTAGCGGGGAGCTCTGTGGCCAACGTCCTGACTTTC

d_gene: .
abundance: .
j_gene: TRBJ2-7
v_gene: TRBV19
CDR3aa: CASSIARGAYEQYF
CDR3nt: TGTGCCAGTAGTATCGCCAGGGGGGCCTACGAGCAGTACTTC

d_gene: .
abundance: few
j_gene: TRBJ2-6
v_gene: TRBV5-1
CDR3aa: CASSFISGTGANVLTF
CDR3nt: TGCGCCAGCAGCTTTATTTCGGGGACTGGGGCCAACGTCCTGACTTTC

d_gene: .
abundance: many
j_gene: TRBJ2-2
v_gene: TRBV7-7
CDR3aa: CASSFRPSTGELFF
CDR3nt: TGTGCCAGCAGCTTCCGGCCAAGCACCGGGGAGCTGTTTTTT

d_gene: .
abundance: .
j_gene: TRBJ2-4
v_gene: TRBV28
CDR3aa: CASSLRGLQNIQYF
CDR3nt: TGTGCCAGCAGTTTGAGAGGGTTGCAAAACATTCAGTACTTC

d_gene: .
abundance: few
j_gene: TRBJ2-3
v_gene: TRBV18
CDR3aa: CASSPATDTQYF
CDR3nt: TGTGCCAGCTCACCAGCGACCGATACGCAGTATTTT

d_gene: .
abundance: few
j_gene: TRBJ2-1
v_gene: TRBV5-1
CDR3aa: CASSSGVDPIGEQFF
CDR3nt: TGCGCCAGCAGCTCTGGCGTGGACCCGATCGGTGAGCAGTTCTTC

d_gene: .
abundance: few
j_gene: TRBJ2-7
v_gene: TRBV5-1
CDR3aa: CASSLVEGRGEQYF
CDR3nt: TGCGCCAGCAGCTTGGTGGAGGGGAGAGGGGAGCAGTACTTC

d_gene: .
abundance: .
j_gene: TRBJ2-7
v_gene: TRBV7-8
CDR3aa: CASSLASRTGGDEQYF
CDR3nt: TGTGCCAGCAGCTTAGCGTCAAGAACAGGAGGGGACGAGCAGTACTTC

d_gene: TRBD2
abundance: .
j_gene: TRBJ2-5
v_gene: TRBV27
CDR3aa: CASSSPSGGLGETQYF
CDR3nt: TGTGCCAGCAGTTCCCCCTCGGGGGGATTGGGGGAGACCCAGTACTTC

d_gene: TRBD1
abundance: .
j_gene: TRBJ2-3
v_gene: TRBV5-1
CDR3aa: CASSLGDRGGTDTQYF
CDR3nt: TGCGCCAGCAGCTTGGGCGACAGGGGGGGCACAGATACGCAGTATTTT

d_gene: .
abundance: .
j_gene: TRBJ1-6
v_gene: TRBV5-8
CDR3aa: CASSLAGLYNSPLHF
CDR3nt: TGTGCCAGCAGCTTGGCGGGCCTCTATAATTCACCCCTCCACTTT

d_gene: .
abundance: .
j_gene: TRBJ2-3
v_gene: TRBV10-3
CDR3aa: CATLPGLKSTDTQYF
CDR3nt: TGTGCCACCTTGCCGGGTCTTAAAAGCACAGATACGCAGTATTTT

d_gene: TRBD1
abundance: .
j_gene: TRBJ2-7
v_gene: TRBV5-1
CDR3aa: CASSLVTGDYEQYF
CDR3nt: TGCGCCAGCAGCTTGGTGACAGGGGACTACGAGCAGTACTTC

d_gene: .
abundance: few
j_gene: TRBJ1-6
v_gene: TRBV28
CDR3aa: CASNLQESYTLHF
CDR3nt: TGTGCCAGCAATCTACAGGAATCCTACACCCTCCACTTT

d_gene: .
abundance: .
j_gene: TRBJ2-3
v_gene: TRBV5-1
CDR3aa: CASSLQDTADTQYF
CDR3nt: TGCGCCAGCAGCTTACAGGACACGGCAGATACGCAGTATTTT

d_gene: .
abundance: few
j_gene: TRBJ1-6
v_gene: TRBV4-2
CDR3aa: CASSQESESPLHF
CDR3nt: TGTGCCAGCAGCCAAGAATCGGAGTCACCCCTCCACTTT

d_gene: TRBD2
abundance: .
j_gene: TRBJ2-3
v_gene: TRBV20-1
CDR3aa: CSASPLAGDRTDTQYF
CDR3nt: TGCAGTGCTTCGCCCTTAGCGGGAGATCGGACCGATACGCAGTATTTT

d_gene: .
abundance: few
j_gene: TRBJ2-2
v_gene: TRBV20-1
CDR3aa: CSARVQENTGELFF
CDR3nt: TGCAGTGCTAGGGTACAGGAGAACACCGGGGAGCTGTTTTTT

d_gene: .
abundance: few
j_gene: TRBJ1-3
v_gene: TRBV12-3/TRBV12-4
CDR3aa: CASRKRESDTIYF
CDR3nt: TGTGCCAGCCGAAAGAGGGAGTCGGACACCATATATTTT

d_gene: .
abundance: few
j_gene: TRBJ2-7
v_gene: TRBV7-8
CDR3aa: CASSLVLELPYEQYF
CDR3nt: TGTGCCAGCAGCTTAGTTTTGGAGCTCCCCTACGAGCAGTACTTC

d_gene: TRBD2
abundance: .
j_gene: TRBJ2-1
v_gene: TRBV4-1
CDR3aa: CASSQPTSGRAKSSYNEQFF
CDR3nt: TGCGCCAGCAGCCAACCGACTAGCGGGCGGGCGAAAAGCTCCTACAATGAGCAGTTCTTC

d_gene: .
abundance: .
j_gene: TRBJ1-5
v_gene: TRBV20-1
CDR3aa: CSARGSGGNQPQHF
CDR3nt: TGCAGTGCTAGGGGCTCAGGGGGCAATCAGCCCCAGCATTTT

d_gene: .
abundance: few
j_gene: TRBJ2-5
v_gene: TRBV11-2
CDR3aa: CASSLFRQETQYF
CDR3nt: TGTGCCAGCAGCTTATTCAGACAAGAGACCCAGTACTTC

d_gene: .
abundance: few
j_gene: TRBJ2-3
v_gene: TRBV28
CDR3aa: CASSLWAGDSTDTQYF
CDR3nt: TGTGCCAGCAGTTTATGGGCAGGAGATAGCACAGATACGCAGTATTTT

d_gene: TRBD2
abundance: .
j_gene: TRBJ2-3
v_gene: TRBV20-1
CDR3aa: CSASYPSGSADTQYF
CDR3nt: TGCAGTGCTAGTTATCCTAGCGGGAGCGCAGATACGCAGTATTTT

d_gene: TRBD2
abundance: once
j_gene: TRBJ2-1
v_gene: TRBV7-8
CDR3aa: CASSHGSSGSLGYEQFF
CDR3nt: TGTGCCAGCAGCCACGGGTCTAGCGGGAGCTTAGGTTATGAGCAGTTCTTC

d_gene: .
abundance: .
j_gene: TRBJ2-4
v_gene: TRBV20-1
CDR3aa: CSAPRSLAKNIQYF
CDR3nt: TGCAGTGCCCCCCGGTCCCTAGCCAAAAACATTCAGTACTTC

d_gene: .
abundance: few
j_gene: TRBJ2-3
v_gene: TRBV29-1
CDR3aa: CSVEDGAWDTQYF
CDR3nt: TGCAGCGTTGAAGATGGGGCGTGGGATACGCAGTATTTT

d_gene: .
abundance: few
j_gene: TRBJ1-1
v_gene: TRBV24-1
CDR3aa: CATKGWDALGIAFF
CDR3nt: TGTGCCACCAAAGGATGGGACGCCCTCGGGATAGCTTTCTTT

d_gene: .
abundance: few
j_gene: TRBJ2-3
v_gene: TRBV20-1
CDR3aa: CSVPGRSTDTQYF
CDR3nt: TGCAGTGTACCAGGTCGTAGCACAGATACGCAGTATTTT

d_gene: TRBD1
abundance: few
j_gene: TRBJ1-4
v_gene: TRBV5-1
CDR3aa: CASSRDSNEKLFF
CDR3nt: TGCGCCAGCAGTCGGGACAGTAATGAAAAACTGTTTTTT

d_gene: .
abundance: few
j_gene: TRBJ2-1
v_gene: TRBV20-1
CDR3aa: CSAPTTAGKSYNEQFF
CDR3nt: TGCAGTGCTCCGACGACGGCGGGGAAATCCTACAATGAGCAGTTCTTC

d_gene: TRBD2
abundance: .
j_gene: TRBJ2-3
v_gene: TRBV5-5
CDR3aa: CASSSRSGRSGDTQYF
CDR3nt: TGTGCCAGCAGCTCCCGCAGCGGGAGGTCTGGAGATACGCAGTATTTT

d_gene: TRBD1
abundance: .
j_gene: TRBJ2-1
v_gene: TRBV27
CDR3aa: CASSLIARQGPYNEQFF
CDR3nt: TGTGCCAGCAGTTTAATCGCGAGACAGGGACCATACAATGAGCAGTTCTTC

d_gene: TRBD2
abundance: .
j_gene: TRBJ2-5
v_gene: TRBV4-2
CDR3aa: CASSQGTSAEQETQYF
CDR3nt: TGTGCCAGCAGCCAAGGCACTAGCGCGGAGCAAGAGACCCAGTACTTC

d_gene: .
abundance: .
j_gene: TRBJ1-6
v_gene: TRBV29-1
CDR3aa: CSVLTGVNSPLHF
CDR3nt: TGCAGCGTACTGACCGGGGTGAATTCACCCCTCCACTTT

d_gene: .
abundance: few
j_gene: TRBJ2-2
v_gene: TRBV5-1
CDR3aa: CASSLVSAGSAGELFF
CDR3nt: TGCGCCAGCAGCTTGGTTTCGGCAGGGAGCGCCGGGGAGCTGTTTTTT

d_gene: TRBD1
abundance: .
j_gene: TRBJ1-5
v_gene: TRBV18
CDR3aa: CASSPGQGAGQPQHF
CDR3nt: TGTGCCAGCTCACCGGGACAGGGGGCCGGTCAGCCCCAGCATTTT

d_gene: .
abundance: .
j_gene: TRBJ1-4
v_gene: TRBV20-1
CDR3aa: CSAREWQGSNEKLFF
CDR3nt: TGCAGTGCTAGAGAATGGCAGGGCTCTAATGAAAAACTGTTTTTT

d_gene: TRBD2
abundance: .
j_gene: TRBJ2-7
v_gene: TRBV7-2
CDR3aa: CASSLSRSGTGDEQYF
CDR3nt: TGTGCCAGCAGCCTGTCGCGCAGCGGGACTGGGGACGAGCAGTACTTC

d_gene: TRBD2
abundance: .
j_gene: TRBJ2-5
v_gene: TRBV5-1
CDR3aa: CASSRREMNWETQYF
CDR3nt: TGCGCCAGCAGCCGGCGGGAGATGAATTGGGAGACCCAGTACTTC

d_gene: TRBD1
abundance: .
j_gene: TRBJ2-1
v_gene: TRBV6-1
CDR3aa: CASSGQGLYYNEQFF
CDR3nt: TGTGCCAGCAGTGGACAGGGGCTCTACTACAATGAGCAGTTCTTC

d_gene: TRBD2
abundance: .
j_gene: TRBJ2-1
v_gene: TRBV11-1
CDR3aa: CASSLGLASGRWRIYSYNEQFF
CDR3nt: TGTGCCAGCAGCTTAGGCTTGGCTAGCGGGAGATGGCGCATCTACTCCTACAATGAGCAGTTCTTC